The rows below give T cell receptor beta chains drawn from one sample of a study of blood T cell repertoires in COVID-19. Sequencing was performed with immunoSEQ multiplex PCR; in TCRdb, only in-frame clones are kept and a portion is missing. The sample shows over 100,000 clones, about 78% of them seen only once. Source material: peripheral blood. These receptors were obtained from a human donor in a cohort sampled during active or convalescent COVID-19. The CDR3 runs from the conserved cysteine through the conserved F or W. Each record gives: D gene, J gene, V gene, clone size, CDR3 protein, CDR3 DNA. A D gene is named only where the DNA matches it firmly. Clone size is shown for a subset of rows, as once, few, many or a class of expanded clone.

d_call: TRBD1; j_call: TRBJ1-6; v_call: TRBV5-1; clone_size: -; cdr3_aa: CASRSGQLSSPLHF; cdr3_nt: TGCGCCAGCCGTTCGGGACAGTTGAGTTCACCCCTCCACTTT
d_call: TRBD1; j_call: TRBJ1-1; v_call: TRBV7-9; clone_size: few; cdr3_aa: CASSTGQGARAFF; cdr3_nt: TGTGCCAGCAGCACAGGACAGGGGGCGCGGGCTTTCTTT
d_call: -; j_call: TRBJ2-5; v_call: TRBV18; clone_size: -; cdr3_aa: CASSPGLGLAQQETQYF; cdr3_nt: TGTGCCAGCTCACCCGGGCTGGGGCTGGCACAGCAAGAGACCCAGTACTTC
d_call: -; j_call: TRBJ2-1; v_call: TRBV27; clone_size: -; cdr3_aa: CASSLRDNEQFF; cdr3_nt: TGTGCCAGCAGTTTACGGGACAATGAGCAGTTCTTC
d_call: -; j_call: TRBJ2-3; v_call: TRBV12-5; clone_size: -; cdr3_aa: CASGLDLVTQYF; cdr3_nt: TGTGCTAGTGGTTTGGACTTAGTTACGCAGTATTTT
d_call: TRBD1; j_call: TRBJ2-7; v_call: TRBV19; clone_size: -; cdr3_aa: CASTLGDRGRGFSYEQYF; cdr3_nt: TGTGCCAGTACCCTGGGGGACAGGGGGCGCGGTTTCTCCTACGAGCAGTACTTC
d_call: TRBD1; j_call: TRBJ2-5; v_call: TRBV11-1; clone_size: once; cdr3_aa: CASRGRQGAKETQYF; cdr3_nt: TGTGCCAGCAGGGGAAGACAGGGGGCTAAGGAGACCCAGTACTTC
d_call: TRBD1; j_call: TRBJ1-1; v_call: TRBV9; clone_size: -; cdr3_aa: CASSAGQGTEAFF; cdr3_nt: TGTGCCAGCAGCGCGGGACAGGGGACTGAAGCTTTCTTT
d_call: TRBD1; j_call: TRBJ1-6; v_call: TRBV18; clone_size: once; cdr3_aa: CASSPGGMGQANSPLHF; cdr3_nt: TGTGCCAGCTCGCCCGGGGGGATGGGACAGGCGAATTCACCCCTCCACTTT
d_call: TRBD1; j_call: TRBJ2-7; v_call: TRBV10-1; clone_size: few; cdr3_aa: CASSEGTGGRYEQYF; cdr3_nt: TGCGCCAGCAGTGAGGGGACAGGGGGAAGGTACGAGCAGTACTTC
d_call: -; j_call: TRBJ2-3; v_call: TRBV29-1; clone_size: -; cdr3_aa: CSVREDTQYF; cdr3_nt: TGCAGCGTACGCGAGGATACGCAGTATTTT
d_call: -; j_call: TRBJ2-5; v_call: TRBV2; clone_size: once; cdr3_aa: CASSEGFGGEKTQYF; cdr3_nt: TGTGCCAGCAGTGAGGGGTTCGGGGGAGAGAAGACCCAGTACTTC
d_call: -; j_call: TRBJ2-7; v_call: TRBV21-1; clone_size: -; cdr3_aa: CASAARGQAPEYYEQYF; cdr3_nt: TGTGCCAGCGCCGCCCGGGGACAGGCACCCGAATACTACGAGCAGTACTTC
d_call: -; j_call: TRBJ2-7; v_call: TRBV11-2; clone_size: -; cdr3_aa: CASSLGAGAGEQYF; cdr3_nt: TGTGCCAGCAGCTTGGGGGCAGGGGCGGGCGAGCAGTACTTC
d_call: TRBD2; j_call: TRBJ2-3; v_call: TRBV11-2; clone_size: -; cdr3_aa: CASSSKAGAYADTQYF; cdr3_nt: TGTGCCAGCAGCTCTAAAGCGGGAGCGTACGCAGATACGCAGTATTTT
d_call: TRBD2; j_call: TRBJ2-1; v_call: TRBV27; clone_size: -; cdr3_aa: CASSFISGTSGRRQNNEQFF; cdr3_nt: TGTGCCAGCAGTTTCATTTCCGGGACTAGCGGGAGGCGCCAAAACAATGAGCAGTTCTTC
d_call: -; j_call: TRBJ2-3; v_call: TRBV9; clone_size: once; cdr3_aa: CASSVSQGRITDTQYF; cdr3_nt: TGTGCCAGCAGCGTATCACAGGGCAGGATTACAGATACGCAGTATTTT
d_call: -; j_call: TRBJ1-1; v_call: TRBV4-3; clone_size: -; cdr3_aa: CASSQETLRSGGTEAFF; cdr3_nt: TGCGCCAGCAGCCAAGAGACGTTACGGTCCGGCGGCACTGAAGCTTTCTTT
d_call: -; j_call: TRBJ1-5; v_call: TRBV3-1/TRBV3-2; clone_size: few; cdr3_aa: CASSPSWGGNQPQHF; cdr3_nt: TGTGCCAGCAGCCCCTCCTGGGGGGGCAATCAGCCCCAGCATTTT
d_call: -; j_call: TRBJ2-3; v_call: TRBV6-2/TRBV6-3; clone_size: -; cdr3_aa: CASSYGSSAYTDTQYF; cdr3_nt: TGTGCCAGCAGTTATGGGTCGAGCGCCTACACAGATACGCAGTATTTT
d_call: TRBD2; j_call: TRBJ2-1; v_call: TRBV15; clone_size: -; cdr3_aa: CATSGTGTRGWEQFF; cdr3_nt: TGTGCCACCAGCGGAACCGGGACTAGAGGTTGGGAGCAGTTCTTC
d_call: TRBD2; j_call: TRBJ2-7; v_call: TRBV3-1/TRBV3-2; clone_size: few; cdr3_aa: CASSHQRGGPYEQYF; cdr3_nt: TGTGCCAGCAGCCACCAGCGGGGGGGCCCTTACGAGCAGTACTTC
d_call: TRBD1; j_call: TRBJ1-2; v_call: TRBV12-3/TRBV12-4; clone_size: -; cdr3_aa: CASSFGTGFGYTF; cdr3_nt: TGTGCCAGCAGTTTCGGGACAGGGTTTGGCTACACCTTC
d_call: -; j_call: TRBJ1-5; v_call: TRBV7-9; clone_size: -; cdr3_aa: CASSLVAVRGDKGQPQHF; cdr3_nt: TGTGCCAGCAGCTTAGTGGCGGTGCGGGGGGATAAAGGTCAGCCCCAGCATTTT
d_call: -; j_call: TRBJ2-5; v_call: TRBV7-9; clone_size: many; cdr3_aa: CASSSPGNGETQYF; cdr3_nt: TGTGCCAGCAGCTCCCCCGGGAACGGGGAGACCCAGTACTTC
d_call: -; j_call: TRBJ1-1; v_call: TRBV7-2; clone_size: -; cdr3_aa: CASSSQMNTEAFF; cdr3_nt: TGTGCCAGCAGCTCTCAGATGAACACTGAAGCTTTCTTT
d_call: -; j_call: TRBJ2-6; v_call: TRBV7-9; clone_size: -; cdr3_aa: CASSLAMRFMAGANVLTF; cdr3_nt: TGTGCCAGCAGCTTAGCGATGCGGTTTATGGCTGGGGCCAACGTCCTGACTTTC
d_call: -; j_call: TRBJ1-2; v_call: TRBV7-2; clone_size: -; cdr3_aa: CASSLINRDGYTF; cdr3_nt: TGTGCCAGCAGCTTAATAAACAGGGACGGCTACACCTTC
d_call: -; j_call: TRBJ2-7; v_call: TRBV24-1; clone_size: once; cdr3_aa: CATSDSRPPHEQYF; cdr3_nt: TGTGCCACCAGTGATTCTAGACCTCCCCACGAGCAGTACTTC